Sequencing of this T cell receptor (beta chain) was carried out in a study of T cell repertoires in cytomegalovirus infection. The germline CDR1 and CDR2 sequences are MGHRA and YSYEKL. V shed 3 bases and J shed 3 bases, with 15 bases lying between them. The CDR3 sequence is 16 residues long. MiXCR, run by TCRdb on the reads, gives a single entry per CDR3 protein. This table holds some 920,000 distinct CDR3 sequences, roughly 31% found once. Broader study findings: Clonotype analysis showed dominance of the ex vivo response by HLA-C-restricted CMV-specific TCR beta clonotypes. Frequencies of public TCR beta families were cumulated, and this identified carriers of CMV plus the relevant HLA.

As for this clonotype: Its antigen is not known.

This specimen was cultured CD8+ T cells from PBMCs, taken from culture after CMV antigen stimulation. V gene TRBV4-1 combines with J gene TRBJ1-5; D not certain. The TCR sequence derives from a human donor in good health (CMV status not recorded). Some clones in this sample may be carry-over from other donors' samples. CDR3 residues: CASSHIWAQYNQPQHF. The CDR3 nucleotides read TGCGCCAGCAGCCACATTTGGGCACAATACAATCAGCCCCAGCATTTT.